Below are 5 T cell receptor beta chains sequenced from a single sample in a study of early T cells in non-severe SARS-CoV-2 infection (dated by TCRdb to about 2021). Library generation was performed with 5' RACE. The sequencer was a NextSeq 500. In-frame beta chains were kept once TCRdb had trimmed the public reads at Q25 with fastp and called clones with MiXCR. CDR3 protein sequences are deduplicated, and each keeps its most common genes and DNA. The sample table records about 110,000 distinct CDR3 sequences; 10% to 15% of these occur just once. The top ten constitute approximately 4% of the sample. The sample here was whole blood, taken at baseline. These receptors all come from an adult who was a healthcare worker with PCR-confirmed SARS-CoV-2 infection or an uninfected control (not recorded which).

This clonotype was detected only a few times. The chain combines TRBV18 with TRBJ1-1, with TRBD1 matching 9 bases. With 4 bases clipped from V and 0 bases from J, the junction kept 3 bases outside the gene matches. CDR1 is KGHSH, CDR2 LQKENI, per germline. The CDR3 runs 15 residues. CDR3 DNA: TGTGCCAGCTCACAAACAGGGGGCGTGAACACTGAAGCTTTCTTT. This gives the protein CASSQTGGVNTEAFF.

V and J are TRBV27 and TRBJ1-5, with D hard to call. Per germline, CDR1 MNHEY and CDR2 SMNVEV (reference sequence). The length of the CDR3 is 14 residues. With 2 bases removed from V and 1 base from J, the gap between germline ends came to 6 bases. The CDR3 reads CASSLRESNQPQHF. For the CDR3, the DNA is TGTGCCAGCAGTTTAAGAGAAAGCAATCAGCCCCAGCATTTT.

The chain recombines TRBV12-3 or TRBV12-4 with TRBJ1-1; tentatively, D is TRBD1 (5 bases). Trimming removed 3 bases from V and 7 bases from J, with 18 bases in between. CDR3 size: 15 residues. For the CDR3, the DNA is TGTGCCAGCAGTTTTACGGCAGGGCGTTCGGATGAAGCTTTCTTT. Encoded protein: CASSFTAGRSDEAFF.

This clonotype was found a few times. This chain links TRBV15 with TRBJ2-2; D not certain. The CDR3 length is 16 residues. CDR1 and CDR2 (germline): LNHNV, YYDKDF (reference sequence). V was shortened by 5 bases and J by 0 bases, with 13 bases between the two germline ends. The CDR3 loop is CATSPPLAPNTGELFF. CDR3 bases: TGTGCCACCAGCCCCCCCCTGGCCCCGAACACCGGGGAGCTGTTTTTT.

The rearrangement uses TRBV29-1 and TRBJ2-1, with TRBD2 matching over 10 bases. V trimming: 3 bases; J trimming: 4 bases; junction bases outside the gene matches: 3. The CDR3 is 14 residues long. Germline lookup yields CDR1 SQVTM and CDR2 ANQGSEA. The CDR3 is CSVDRTSGYNEQFF. The CDR3 DNA sequence: TGCAGCGTTGACAGGACTAGCGGTTACAATGAGCAGTTCTTC.